The clone carrying this TCR beta chain came up a few times. What it binds is unknown. The data derive from a study of molecular identifiers for immune sequencing clone quantification. Germline CDR1 and CDR2: SEHNR and FQNEAQ (reference sequence). Trimming pared 4 bases from V and 1 base from J, leaving 14 bases between. CDR3 length: 17 amino acids. MiXCR, applied by TCRdb to the PCR reads, yields one record per CDR3 protein. In the table there are about 510,000 distinct CDR3 sequences, over 20% of which are singletons. Broader study findings: Effector cells kept over 98% of their molecules in clones above 20 RNA copies, while naive cells kept under 1% there.

Sorting was used to obtain naive CD8 T cells (CD8+CD4-CCR7+CD45RA+). Material for sequencing was naive CD8+ T cells from blood, with Jurkat cell RNA spiked in. Subset specified: FACS-sorted CD8+CD4-CCR7+CD45RA+ naive T cells. The clonotype was recovered from a human donor in good health. Some libraries in this study had Jurkat cell RNA spiked in. The chain employs TRBV7-9 and TRBJ1-6, with TRBD1 as a possible D gene (5 bases). The CDR3 protein is CASSSDTGRSYNSPLHF. The CDR3 nucleotides read TGTGCCAGCAGCTCGGACACTGGGCGGTCCTATAATTCACCCCTCCACTTT.